This T cell receptor beta chain was identified in a study of OX40 agonist ivuxolimab in advanced cancers. For this clone: Its antigen is unidentified. A read error may account for a junction end that differs from germline.

Sequenced by immunoSEQ multiplex PCR; TCRdb stores in-frame clones only, minus some. The data contain roughly 15,000 clones, approximately 82% of them singletons. CDR1 is SGHAT and CDR2 is FQNNGV in the germline V gene. The CDR3 has 15 residues. Blood sampling was done at baseline, cycle 4 day 1, and cycle 7 day 1. Whole-study findings and limits: Clonal expansion was seen in CD4+ and CD8+ blood T cells by week 6 at 0.1 to 3.0 mg/kg. Expanded clones belonging to CD8+ T cells outnumbered, on average, those of CD4+. Not determined was the antigen specificity of the expanded peripheral T cells.

The chain combines TRBV11-2 with TRBJ1-5; D is undetermined. Source: CD4+ or CD8+ T cells sorted from blood, taken in a trial of the OX40 agonist ivuxolimab. The sequence came from an adult with an advanced solid tumor such as melanoma, head and neck, liver or kidney cancer. The CDR3 DNA follows: TGTGCCAGCAGATTAGCTAGATATATAAGGCAGCCCCAGCATTTT. Protein product: CASRLARYIRQPQHF.